Here is one T cell receptor beta chain with its context. This CDR3 comprises 14 residues. Germline assignment: CDR1 MDHEN and CDR2 SYDVKM. Trimming removed 6 bases from V and 4 bases from J, with 15 bases in between. This sample was taken from a study of blood T cell repertoires in COVID-19. Overall study: PBMCs, B-cell-depleted T cells, or T cells provided the cDNA or gDNA that made up the material.

The method was immunoSEQ multiplex PCR; TCRdb's version includes in-frame clones alone and lacks a portion of them. This sample has a few hundred thousand clones, with around 82% found just once. Participants had their cohort set by participant-reported clinical history. The V call is TRBV28, the J call TRBJ1-2, with D perhaps TRBD1 (6 bases). The sequence derives from a man aged 50 to 59 who had recovered from COVID-19. Sequencing was carried out using PBMCs or T cells enriched from blood (not recorded which). Written as DNA, the CDR3 is TGTGCCAGCAGGCGAGCAGACAGGTCCTATGGCTACACCTTC. Protein product: CASRRADRSYGYTF.